The text below deals with one T cell receptor (beta chain). This record belongs to a study of T cells after somatic rescue of genetic block. Trimming shortened V by 4 bases and J by 5 bases, and 3 bases separated the two germline ends. Per the germline V gene, CDR1 is MDHEN and CDR2 is SYDVKM. The CDR3 length is 11 residues. The repertoire was sequenced with immunoSEQ multiplex PCR; TCRdb's copy has only in-frame clones and lacks some. The sample shows under 15,000 clones, around 70% of them seen only once. The receptor was isolated from a boy younger than 18. Sequencing was done on a sample of peripheral blood mononuclear cells (PBMCs). The chain is built from TRBV28 and TRBJ1-5, with D unclear. The CDR3 DNA reads as TGTGCCAGCAGTTCATATCAGCCCCAGCATTTT. Its protein is CASSSYQPQHF. Looking up the rest from reference TRBV28 and TRBJ1-5 gives the full variable domain: DVKVTQSSRYLVKRTGEKVFLECVQDMDHENMFWYRQDPGLGLRLIYFSYDVKMKEKGDIPEGYSVSREKKERFSLILESASTNQTSMYLCASSSYQPQHFGDGTRLSIL.